This TCR beta chain was documented in a study of prognosis after radiotherapy for stage I lung cancer. Study in general: Stage I non-small cell lung cancer patients, who were enrolled in Nanjing, China, joined the cohort between early 2018 and early 2019.

The CDR3 sequence is 13 residues long. Trimming removed 2 bases at V and 3 bases at J, with 7 bases between. Germline CDR1 is DFQATT and CDR2 is SNEGSKA (reference sequence). Two rounds of multiplex PCR amplified TCR beta CDR3 from genomic DNA. Round one of PCR was performed, and it used primers specific to each TRBV and TRBJ gene. MiXCR, run by TCRdb on the multiplex PCR reads, gives a single entry per CDR3 protein. The table shows fewer than 20,000 distinct CDR3 sequences, with under 55% occurring only once. This clonotype was detected many times. Its antigen is undetermined. Study-level results: It was in patients who developed distant metastases that Shannon entropy after stereotactic body radiation therapy was lower.

This specimen was PBMCs, taken before or after stereotactic body radiation therapy (not recorded which). The V and J genes are TRBV20-1 and TRBJ1-4; D is uncertain. The source is a donor over 45 with non-small cell lung cancer. CDR3 nucleotide sequence: TGCAGTGCTAGACGGGCTTCTAATGAAAAACTGTTTTTT. Protein sequence: CSARRASNEKLFF.